This T cell receptor (beta chain) was recorded in a study of T cell responses to AZD1222 COVID-19 vaccine. Study results and caveats: Spike-specific TCR depth and breadth grew after two AZD1222 doses.

This clone was counted between two and nine times. Its antigen is as yet unknown. The CDR3 contains 14 residues. The germline gives CDR1 SGDLS, CDR2 YYNGEE. The V and J ends lost 4 bases and 5 bases respectively, with 13 bases between them. Clones were sequenced by immunoSEQ multiplex PCR, and TCRdb holds only the in-frame ones, with some missing. The repertoire holds 100,000 or so clones, roughly 90% seen once, with 2% to 3% in the top ten. J is TRBJ1-5 and V is TRBV9, with a possible D match to TRBD1 (6 bases). The sequences come from peripheral blood, collected on day 0 of AZD1222 vaccination. The source of this sequence is an adult in good health. CDR3 coding DNA: TGTGCCAGCAGCCAAGGACAGTATTATCAGCCCCAGCATTTT. Its translation is CASSQGQYYQPQHF.